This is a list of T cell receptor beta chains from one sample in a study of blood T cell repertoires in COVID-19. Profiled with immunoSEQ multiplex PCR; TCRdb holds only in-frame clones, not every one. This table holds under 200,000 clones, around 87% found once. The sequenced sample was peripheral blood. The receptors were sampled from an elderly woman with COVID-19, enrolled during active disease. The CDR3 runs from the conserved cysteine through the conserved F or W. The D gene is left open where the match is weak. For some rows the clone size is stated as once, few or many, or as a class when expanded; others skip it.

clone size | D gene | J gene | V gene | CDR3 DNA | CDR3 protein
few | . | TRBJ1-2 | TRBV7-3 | TGTGCCAGCAGCGCCGAGGGGACTGACTATGGCTACACCTTC | CASSAEGTDYGYTF
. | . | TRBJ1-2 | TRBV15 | TGTGCCACCAGCAGAGGGACAGCTAACTATGGCTACACCTTC | CATSRGTANYGYTF
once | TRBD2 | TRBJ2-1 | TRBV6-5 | TGTGCCAGCAGTTCCTCGACTAGCGGGAGTTCCGAGCAGTTCTTC | CASSSSTSGSSEQFF
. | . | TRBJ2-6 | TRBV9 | TGTGCCAGCAGCGTGCACGGATCAGGGGATGGGGCCAACGTCCTGACTTTC | CASSVHGSGDGANVLTF
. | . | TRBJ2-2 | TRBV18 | TGTGCCAGCTCACCGAGTTTCACCGGGGAGCTGTTTTTT | CASSPSFTGELFF
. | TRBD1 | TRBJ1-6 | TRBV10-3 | TGTGCCATCAGTGACGCCGGGACAGCAACTAATTCACCCCTCCACTTT | CAISDAGTATNSPLHF
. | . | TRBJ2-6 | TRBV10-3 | TGTGCCATCAGTGAGTCGAGCTCTGGGGCCAACGTCCTGACTTTC | CAISESSSGANVLTF
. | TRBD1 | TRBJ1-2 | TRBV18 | TGTGCCAGCTCACCAGGTCAGGGGGCGCATAACTATGGCTACACCTTC | CASSPGQGAHNYGYTF
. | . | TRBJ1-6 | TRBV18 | TGTGCCAGCTCACCGTCGACAGCCGATAATTCACCCCTCCACTTT | CASSPSTADNSPLHF
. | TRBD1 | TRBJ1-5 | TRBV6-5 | TGTGCCAGCAGTTATGACAGGGCGGGTCAGCCCCAGCATTTT | CASSYDRAGQPQHF
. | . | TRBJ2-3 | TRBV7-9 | TGTGCCAGCAGCTTCACCTTTGGGGCTCAGGATACGCAGTATTTT | CASSFTFGAQDTQYF
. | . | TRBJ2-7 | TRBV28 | TGTGCCAGCAGTTTTGGGAGCCCCTACGAGCAGTACTTC | CASSFGSPYEQYF
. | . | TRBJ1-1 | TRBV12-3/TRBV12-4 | TGTGCCAGCAGTACATTCACTGAAGCTTTCTTT | CASSTFTEAFF
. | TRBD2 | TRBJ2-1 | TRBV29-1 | TGCAGCGTTGAAGATAGAAGCGGGGGACACAATGAGCAGTTCTTC | CSVEDRSGGHNEQFF
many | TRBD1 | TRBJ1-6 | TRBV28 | TGTGCCAGCAGTTTATCAAGGGGGCTGGGGTCGACCGATTCACCCCTCCACTTT | CASSLSRGLGSTDSPLHF
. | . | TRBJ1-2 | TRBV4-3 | TGCGCCAGCAGCCAAGCAAACACGGGGGACGGCGGCTACACCTTC | CASSQANTGDGGYTF
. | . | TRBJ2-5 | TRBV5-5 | TGTGCCAGCAGCTTGGGGGCGCCGGGGGAGACCCAGTACTTC | CASSLGAPGETQYF
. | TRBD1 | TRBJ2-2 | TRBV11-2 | TGTGCCAGCAGCCCAACAGGGGGGTTGGTCACCGGGGAGCTGTTTTTT | CASSPTGGLVTGELFF
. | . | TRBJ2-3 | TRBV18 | TGTGCCAGCTCACGAGCTAGCACAGATACGCAGTATTTT | CASSRASTDTQYF
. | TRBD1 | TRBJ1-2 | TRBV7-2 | TGTGCCAGCAGTTTCGACAGGGGAGTAGATGGCTACACCTTC | CASSFDRGVDGYTF
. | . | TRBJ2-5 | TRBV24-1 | TGTGCCACCGGACCACTCGGGGCCCAGTACTTC | CATGPLGAQYF
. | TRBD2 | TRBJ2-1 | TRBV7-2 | TGTGCCAGCAGCCTAGCGGGAGCACACAATGAGCAGTTCTTC | CASSLAGAHNEQFF